This passage covers 12 T cell receptor beta chains from one sample sequenced in a study of cytomegalovirus exposure and HLA in healthy donors (dated by TCRdb to 2017 to 2019). Libraries were made using the immunoSEQ multiplex PCR assay. For the multiplex PCR, a mixture combining 60 forward primers for TCR Vbeta segments and 13 reverse primers for TCR Jbeta segments was used. TCRdb retrieved this table from immuneACCESS and kept in-frame rearrangements only. Not all clones are present; in checked studies, unresolved V genes account for under half, and no reason is known for the remainder. This sample is represented by 100,000 or so clones; roughly three fifths of them were singletons. The top ten clones comprise approximately 3.8% of the sample. Sequenced material: PBMCs. These receptors came from a man aged 25 to 45 in good health and CMV-seropositive.

This clone came up a few times. The V gene is TRBV14, the J gene TRBJ2-3; 13 nucleotides agree with TRBD2. Per germline, CDR1 SGHDN and CDR2 FVKESK. This CDR3 region has 15 residues. V lost 6 bases, J lost 4 bases, and 4 bases stayed unmatched. The chain's CDR3 is CASRQLAGGPDTQYF. In DNA form, the CDR3 reads TGTGCCAGCAGACAACTAGCGGGGGGGCCAGATACGCAGTATTTT.

Notes on this clone: In the same sample, other DNA sequences code for this CDR3. The V call is TRBV9, the J call TRBJ2-2; D is undetermined. The CDR3 consists of 15 residues. Trimming left V 0 bases short and J 1 base short, with 7 bases between. Germline CDR1 is SGDLS and CDR2 is YYNGEE. DNA for the CDR3: TGTGCCAGCAGCGTAGCAGGATTGAACACCGGGGAGCTGTTTTTT. Translating gives CASSVAGLNTGELFF.

This chain links TRBV7-8 with TRBJ1-1; D might be TRBD1 (5 bases). The CDR3 has 12 amino acids. The germline CDR1 and CDR2 sequences are SGHVS and FQNEAQ. The V and J ends lost 1 base and 10 bases respectively, with 10 bases between them. CDR3 sequence reads: CASSLETGVAFF. CDR3 nucleotide sequence: TGTGCCAGCAGCTTAGAGACGGGGGTAGCTTTCTTT.

V usage is TRBV5-6 and J usage is TRBJ2-5; D unresolved. The J call may be in error: the DNA end matches TRBJ2-7 better. Germline-derived CDR1 and CDR2 are SGHDT and YYEEEE. The CDR3 runs to 13 residues. The DNA of the CDR3 is TGTGCCAGCAGCCCCTTATTTAGCTACGAGCAGTACTTC. Encoded protein: CASSPLFSYEQYF.

V is TRBV19 and J is TRBJ1-4; a weak D match, TRBD1 (6 bases). Deletions cut 4 bases from V and 0 bases from J, with 15 bases between. The CDR3 covers 17 residues. Germline assignment: CDR1 LNHDA and CDR2 SQIVND (reference sequence). CDR3 nucleotide sequence: TGTGCCAGTAGTAGAGGGGGAAGACCCGCAACTAATGAAAAACTGTTTTTT. Its protein product is CASSRGGRPATNEKLFF.

The table lists this clone with a few counts. V usage is TRBV5-4 and J usage is TRBJ1-2, with 8 bases aligning to TRBD1. The CDR3 has 15 amino acids. V gave up 4 bases and J gave up 7 bases; unmatched junction bases: 12. Germline CDR1 SGHNT, CDR2 YYREEE (reference sequence). In DNA, the CDR3 is TGTGCCAGCAGCCCGGGACAGGCGAACTATGGTGGCTACACCTTC. It yields the protein CASSPGQANYGGYTF.

A few counts support this clone. The chain is built from TRBV19 and TRBJ1-1, with a tentative D call TRBD1 (5 bases). There are 13 residues in the CDR3. The germline V and J ends were trimmed by 5 bases and 1 base, with 8 bases remaining between them. Germline V CDR1 and CDR2: LNHDA, SQIVND (reference sequence). The CDR3 nucleotides read TGTGCCAGTAGTCCGACAGCGAACACTGAAGCTTTCTTT. Its translation is CASSPTANTEAFF.

This clone was seen a single time. J is TRBJ1-6 and V is TRBV5-6, with a tentative D call TRBD1 (5 bases). This CDR3 has 15 amino acids. Per germline, CDR1 SGHDT and CDR2 YYEEEE. V lost 6 bases, J lost 8 bases, and 18 bases lay in between. The CDR3 reads CASTTFGGAYSPLHF. The CDR3 DNA reads as TGTGCCAGCACCACCTTTGGAGGGGCATATTCACCCCTCCACTTT.

V and J are TRBV7-6 and TRBJ1-1, with D tentatively TRBD1 (5 bases). The length of the CDR3 is 16 residues. Germline CDR1 and CDR2: SGHVS and FNYEAQ. Trimming shortened V by 5 bases and J by 0 bases, and 16 bases separated the two germline ends. The CDR3 DNA reads as TGTGCCAGCAGCGGGGGAGGGAGCCTGCTGAACACTGAAGCTTTCTTT. It encodes CASSGGGSLLNTEAFF.

The gene calls are TRBV5-1 and TRBJ2-3; 8 bases map to TRBD2. Germline lookup yields CDR1 SGHRS and CDR2 YFSETQ. V shed 7 bases and J 7 bases; nucleotides not matched to a gene: 14. CDR3 size: 15 residues. Here the CDR3 reads CASESGRGAINTQYF. The CDR3 region has the DNA TGCGCCAGCGAATCCGGGCGGGGGGCTATAAATACGCAGTATTTT.

The chain recombines TRBV6-6 with TRBJ2-5; 7 positions agree with TRBD2. Germline CDR1 is MNHNY and CDR2 is SVGAGI (reference sequence). The CDR3 consists of 12 residues. J gave up 9 bases and V 5 bases, and 6 bases lay outside the gene matches. CDR3 DNA sequence: TGTGCCAGCAGTCTACTCAGCGGGGCCCAGTACTTC. Translating gives CASSLLSGAQYF.

The V and J genes are TRBV2 and TRBJ2-1; perhaps TRBD2 as D (5 bases). CDR3 length: 14 residues. V was cut by 2 bases and J by 6 bases, with 11 bases left in between. Germline V gene sequence: CDR1 SNHLY, CDR2 FYNNEI. CDR3 region: CASSELAWVNEQFF. CDR3 DNA sequence: TGTGCCAGCAGTGAACTAGCATGGGTCAATGAGCAGTTCTTC.